This passage covers 6 T cell receptor beta chains from one sample sequenced in a study of spatial heterogeneity in lung cancer. Sample time point: sample taken at primary tumor resection. Material for sequencing was whole RNA from tumor, nontumor lung or frozen PBMC, left unsorted. Each CDR3 protein gets one entry after TCRdb re-called the 5' RACE reads with MiXCR. The data show 89,000 or so distinct CDR3 sequences, about 20% seen once. Material: PBMCs, obtained at surgery. These receptors originate from a male donor with early-stage non-small cell lung cancer.

The chain joins TRBV7-4 to TRBJ1-4, with TRBD1 as a possible D gene (5 bases). Per the germline V gene, CDR1 is SGHVT and CDR2 is SQSDAQ. CDR3 size: 14 residues. V was trimmed by 6 bases and J by 7 bases, leaving 15 bases between them. CDR3 bases: TGTGCCAGCAGTGAGGGACCAGTGGGTGAAAAACTGTTTTTT. Protein sequence: CASSEGPVGEKLFF.

This clonotype was observed at least ten times. CDR3: CASRGSSLGNQPQHF. The CDR3 DNA is TGTGCCAGCAGGGGCAGCTCCCTTGGCAATCAGCCCCAGCATTTT. The V call is TRBV6-6, the J call TRBJ1-5, with unresolved D. Germline CDR1 MNHNY, CDR2 SVGAGI (reference sequence). CDR3 length: 15 amino acids. V was pared by 6 bases and J by 2 bases, with 14 bases between.

The rearrangement uses TRBV29-1 and TRBJ2-7; 12 positions agree with TRBD2. The CDR3 totals 13 residues. Germline values: CDR1 SQVTM, CDR2 ANQGSEA. Germline trimming cut 4 bases from V and 2 bases from J; bases unmatched to any gene: 0. CDR3 sequence (DNA): TGCAGCGTTGGGACTAGCGGGGCCTACGAGCAGTACTTC. The encoded protein is CSVGTSGAYEQYF.

The V and J genes are TRBV5-4 and TRBJ2-6; TRBD2 aligns across 7 bases. This CDR3 is built from 17 residues. Germline V gives CDR1 SGHNT, CDR2 YYREEE (reference sequence). V dropped 4 bases and J dropped 0; count of bases not matched to a gene: 7. The CDR3 nucleotides read TGTGCCAGCAGCCCGGCGGCGGGGGTCTCTGGGGCCAACGTCCTGACTTTC. It is translated as CASSPAAGVSGANVLTF.

Only a few counts were recorded for this clonotype. The chain has TRBV6-2 or TRBV6-3 and TRBJ2-7; D unresolved. The CDR3 covers 11 residues. The germline V gene encodes CDR1 MNHEY and CDR2 SVGEGT. Trimming took off 6 bases at V and 6 bases at J, with 9 bases between the two ends. DNA for the CDR3: TGTGCCAGCAGAAACGTTCTCGAGCAGTACTTC. Translated: CASRNVLEQYF.

The chain links TRBV27 to TRBJ1-6; D call uncertain. The length of the CDR3 is 16 residues. V was clipped by 7 bases and J by 0 bases, with 13 bases between them. The germline V gene encodes CDR1 MNHEY and CDR2 SMNVEV (reference sequence). The DNA for the CDR3 is TGTGCCAGCAAAAGCGGGCCGAGCTCCTATAATTCACCCCTCCACTTT. It codes for CASKSGPSSYNSPLHF.